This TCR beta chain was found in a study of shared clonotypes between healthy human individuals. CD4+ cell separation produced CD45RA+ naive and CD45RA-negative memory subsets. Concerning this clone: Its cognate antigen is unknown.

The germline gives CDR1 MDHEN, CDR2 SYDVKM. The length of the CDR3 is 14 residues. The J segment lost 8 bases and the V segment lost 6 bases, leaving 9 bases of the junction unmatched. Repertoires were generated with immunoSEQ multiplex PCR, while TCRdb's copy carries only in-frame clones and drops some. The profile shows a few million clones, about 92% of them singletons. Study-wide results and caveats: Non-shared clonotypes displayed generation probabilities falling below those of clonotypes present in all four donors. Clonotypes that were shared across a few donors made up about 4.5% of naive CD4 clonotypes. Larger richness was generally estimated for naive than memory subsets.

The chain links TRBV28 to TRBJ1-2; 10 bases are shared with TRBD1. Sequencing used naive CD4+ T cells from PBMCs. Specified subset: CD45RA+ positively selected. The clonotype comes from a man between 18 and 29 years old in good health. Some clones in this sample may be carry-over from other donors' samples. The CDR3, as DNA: TGTGCCAGCAGCCAGCCGGGACAGGGGCGCGGCTACACCTTC. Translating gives CASSQPGQGRGYTF.